Listed below are T cell receptor beta chains from one sample, sequenced in a study of blood T cell repertoires in COVID-19. The protocol was immunoSEQ multiplex PCR, while the TCRdb copy is restricted to in-frame clones and leaves out a portion. The sample carries about 230,000 clones, approximately 80% recorded once. Sequencing used peripheral blood. Source of these receptors: a man between 35 and 55 years old who had recovered from COVID-19. CDR3s include the opening cysteine and the closing phenylalanine or tryptophan. D genes are given only for firm matches. Only some rows state a clone size, as once, few, many or a class for expanded clones.

-	TRBV11-3	TRBJ2-1	-	TGTGCCAGCAGCTTGGGGCAGGGGCAATTCTACAATGAGCAGTTCTTC	CASSLGQGQFYNEQFF
-	TRBV29-1	TRBJ1-3	-	TGCAGCGTCCACTCGGTTCTTCCCTTCTCTGGAAACACCATATATTTT	CSVHSVLPFSGNTIYF
-	TRBV6-5	TRBJ2-7	-	TGTGCCAGCAGAGACAGCGCAGCAGACGAGCAGTACTTC	CASRDSAADEQYF
-	TRBV11-2	TRBJ2-7	-	TGTGCCAGCAGCTCCTCCCTCCTTGACGAGCAGTACTTC	CASSSSLLDEQYF
-	TRBV3-1/TRBV3-2	TRBJ2-2	TRBD2	TGTGCCAGCAGCCCAGGACTAGCGGGCTTCACCGGGGAGCTGTTTTTT	CASSPGLAGFTGELFF
-	TRBV10-1	TRBJ2-7	TRBD1	TGCGCCAGCAGAACCGGGACAGGGCGCGAGCAGTACTTC	CASRTGTGREQYF
-	TRBV6-1	TRBJ1-1	-	TGTGCCAGCAGTGATCGTACGGGTTACCGCGGTGAAGCTTTCTTT	CASSDRTGYRGEAFF
few	TRBV7-2	TRBJ2-1	TRBD2	TGTGCCAGCAGTCGTCTTCTCAGCGGGACGGGATACAATGAGCAGTTCTTC	CASSRLLSGTGYNEQFF
-	TRBV3-1/TRBV3-2	TRBJ2-1	-	TGTGCCAGCAGCCCCCACGCGACTGGTGAGCAGTTCTTC	CASSPHATGEQFF
-	TRBV30	TRBJ1-2	-	TGTGCCTGGAGTCCAGGGGTTCTTCTATATGGCTACACCTTC	CAWSPGVLLYGYTF
-	TRBV5-5	TRBJ2-7	TRBD1	TGTGCCAGCAGCTTGGAGGGACAGTCATACGAGCAGTACTTC	CASSLEGQSYEQYF
-	TRBV19	TRBJ1-2	-	TGTGCCAGTAGTATCCCTCCGGCGCCACCCCGGGACTATGGCTACACCTTC	CASSIPPAPPRDYGYTF
-	TRBV24-1	TRBJ2-3	-	TGTGCCACCAGTGATAGCGCAGATACGCAGTATTTT	CATSDSADTQYF
-	TRBV5-4	TRBJ2-7	-	TGTGCCAGCAGCTTAAAGGCAGGTTCTATCTACGAGCAGTACTTC	CASSLKAGSIYEQYF
-	TRBV2	TRBJ1-6	-	TGTGCCAGCAGTGAAGAGACAGCCGCCGTAAATAATTCACCCCTCCACTTT	CASSEETAAVNNSPLHF
once	TRBV23-1	TRBJ2-3	-	TGCGCCAGCAGTCAAGTCAGCCTAGCTAGCACAGATACGCAGTATTTT	CASSQVSLASTDTQYF
-	TRBV10-3	TRBJ1-2	-	TGTGCCATCGGGGACGGGGGGAGCAACTATGGCTACACCTTC	CAIGDGGSNYGYTF
-	TRBV2	TRBJ2-2	-	TGTGCCAGCTCCCTTTGGGGGGAGAACACCGGGGAGCTGTTTTTT	CASSLWGENTGELFF
-	TRBV13	TRBJ2-2	-	TGTGCCAGCAGCTCTCGACAGGAAAACACCGGGGAGCTGTTTTTT	CASSSRQENTGELFF
few	TRBV5-4	TRBJ1-6	TRBD1	TGTGCCAGCAGCCAAGGACAGGGGAGTTATTCACCCCTCCACTTT	CASSQGQGSYSPLHF
-	TRBV7-2	TRBJ1-2	-	TGTGCCAGCAGCTTAGGGGGGCGCAGGGTCTTTCCCTATGGCTACACCTTC	CASSLGGRRVFPYGYTF
-	TRBV6-2/TRBV6-3	TRBJ2-1	TRBD2	TGTGCCAGCAGTTCCTCCTCGCTAGCGGGAACGACTGGGTGGTCCTACAATGAGCAGTTCTTC	CASSSSSLAGTTGWSYNEQFF
-	TRBV5-1	TRBJ2-1	-	TGCGCCAGCAGCTTGGCCCTTGGAGCGAAGCAGTTCTTC	CASSLALGAKQFF
-	TRBV4-1	TRBJ2-5	-	TGCGCCAGCAGCCAAGCGGGCCGGGAGTATCAAGAGACCCAGTACTTC	CASSQAGREYQETQYF
-	TRBV27	TRBJ2-2	TRBD2	TGTGCCAGCAGTCTTGGACTAGCGGGGACCGGGGAGCTGTTTTTT	CASSLGLAGTGELFF
few	TRBV6-2/TRBV6-3	TRBJ1-1	-	TGTGCCAGCAGTTTGACAGAGAGCATGAACACTGAAGCTTTCTTT	CASSLTESMNTEAFF
-	TRBV19	TRBJ2-1	TRBD2	TGTGCCAGTAGTATTTGGGCGGGGGCGAGACTAGCGGGCAGAGGCGACAATGAGCAGTTCTTC	CASSIWAGARLAGRGDNEQFF
-	TRBV5-6	TRBJ2-5	TRBD1	TGTGCCAGCACTCAGGGGGCATTTGGAGAGACCCAGTACTTC	CASTQGAFGETQYF
-	TRBV9	TRBJ2-2	-	TGTGCCAGCAGCCCCCGGGTCGGGGAGCTGTTTTTT	CASSPRVGELFF
-	TRBV29-1	TRBJ1-1	TRBD1	TGCAGCGTAACACAGGGGGCTTGGAACACTGAAGCTTTCTTT	CSVTQGAWNTEAFF
-	TRBV24-1	TRBJ1-3	-	TGTGCCACCAGTGATTCGCGGGACTCTGGAAACACCATATATTTT	CATSDSRDSGNTIYF
-	TRBV5-4	TRBJ1-2	-	TGTGCCAGCAGCTCCGCGGGGGCGCAGGGCTATGGCTACACCTTC	CASSSAGAQGYGYTF
-	TRBV4-3	TRBJ2-7	TRBD1	TGCGCCAGCAGCGTCGGAAGGACAGGGCCCTACGAGCAGTACTTC	CASSVGRTGPYEQYF
-	TRBV19	TRBJ2-7	-	TGTGCCAGTAGTATGTCGATCAGCTCCTACGAGCAGTACTTC	CASSMSISSYEQYF
-	TRBV19	TRBJ2-1	TRBD2	TGTGCCAGTAGTTCCAACCTAGCGGGGGGGCCGGCCAATGAGCAGTTCTTC	CASSSNLAGGPANEQFF
-	TRBV12-3/TRBV12-4	TRBJ2-5	TRBD2	TGTGCCAGCAGCCCGGGACTAGTGGGGGCCCAGTACTTC	CASSPGLVGAQYF
-	TRBV7-2	TRBJ1-5	-	TGTGCCAGCAGCTTATCCCCAGGGATCAATCAGCCCCAGCATTTT	CASSLSPGINQPQHF
-	TRBV11-3	TRBJ2-5	TRBD2	TGTGCCAGCAGTACGGGACTAGCCCAAGAGACCCAGTACTTC	CASSTGLAQETQYF
-	TRBV2	TRBJ2-7	TRBD1	TGTGCCACCCGGGACAGGGGCTCCTACGAGCAGTACTTC	CATRDRGSYEQYF
once	TRBV11-2	TRBJ2-3	-	TGTGCCAGCAGCCCAACCCTCGGGGATACGCAGTATTTT	CASSPTLGDTQYF
-	TRBV4-3	TRBJ2-3	TRBD2	TGCGCCAGCAGCCAAGTCATAGGGGCGGGGGGCACAGATACGCAGTATTTT	CASSQVIGAGGTDTQYF
-	TRBV9	TRBJ2-1	-	TGTGCCAGCAGCGTGACAGGGACCGGGGGTGAGGAGCAGTTCTTC	CASSVTGTGGEEQFF
many	TRBV3-1/TRBV3-2	TRBJ1-2	-	TGTGCCAGCAGTACCGGACAAAACTATGGCTACACCTTC	CASSTGQNYGYTF
-	TRBV7-9	TRBJ1-1	TRBD1	TGTGCCAGCAGCTCAAACAGGGGAGGAGTAGACACTGAAGCTTTCTTT	CASSSNRGGVDTEAFF
-	TRBV6-5	TRBJ1-2	TRBD1	TGTGCCAGCAGTCCAACTCGGACAGGGGGCTATGGCTACACCTTC	CASSPTRTGGYGYTF
-	TRBV12-5	TRBJ2-2	-	TGTGCTAGTGGCTACCCGGACAGGAACACCGGGGAGCTGTTTTTT	CASGYPDRNTGELFF
once	TRBV2	TRBJ2-1	TRBD1	TGTGCCAGCAGTGAAGGGGTTAAGCTTGCCGGGACAGGGTACAATGAGCAGTTCTTC	CASSEGVKLAGTGYNEQFF
-	TRBV7-2	TRBJ2-7	-	TGTGCCAGCAGCTTAGGACGGCGGGCAGGCGGATTCGAGCAGTACTTC	CASSLGRRAGGFEQYF
-	TRBV7-2	TRBJ2-7	TRBD1	TGTGCCAGCAGCCCCACGACAGGGTACGAGCAGTACTTC	CASSPTTGYEQYF
-	TRBV5-6	TRBJ2-7	TRBD1	TGTGCCAGCAGCTCCGGGACAGGGGCGAGCTACGAGCAGTACTTC	CASSSGTGASYEQYF
few	TRBV5-4	TRBJ2-7	TRBD1	TGTGCCAGCAGCCCACTGACAGGGGCCGAGCAGTACTTC	CASSPLTGAEQYF